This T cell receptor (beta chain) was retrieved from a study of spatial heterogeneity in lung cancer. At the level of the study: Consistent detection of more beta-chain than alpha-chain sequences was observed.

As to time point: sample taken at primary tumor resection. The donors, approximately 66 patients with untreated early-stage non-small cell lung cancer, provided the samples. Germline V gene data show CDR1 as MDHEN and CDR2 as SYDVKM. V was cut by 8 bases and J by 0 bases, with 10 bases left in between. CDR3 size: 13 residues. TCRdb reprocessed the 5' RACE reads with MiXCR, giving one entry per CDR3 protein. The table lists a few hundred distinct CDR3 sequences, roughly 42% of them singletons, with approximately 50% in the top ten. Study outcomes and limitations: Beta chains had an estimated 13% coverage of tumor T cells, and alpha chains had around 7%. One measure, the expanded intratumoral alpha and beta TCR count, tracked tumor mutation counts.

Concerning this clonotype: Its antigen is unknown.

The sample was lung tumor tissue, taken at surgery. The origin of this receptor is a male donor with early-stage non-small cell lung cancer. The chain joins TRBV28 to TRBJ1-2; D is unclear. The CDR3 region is CASFSPANYGYTF. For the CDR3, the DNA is TGTGCCAGCTTCTCGCCGGCTAACTATGGCTACACCTTC.